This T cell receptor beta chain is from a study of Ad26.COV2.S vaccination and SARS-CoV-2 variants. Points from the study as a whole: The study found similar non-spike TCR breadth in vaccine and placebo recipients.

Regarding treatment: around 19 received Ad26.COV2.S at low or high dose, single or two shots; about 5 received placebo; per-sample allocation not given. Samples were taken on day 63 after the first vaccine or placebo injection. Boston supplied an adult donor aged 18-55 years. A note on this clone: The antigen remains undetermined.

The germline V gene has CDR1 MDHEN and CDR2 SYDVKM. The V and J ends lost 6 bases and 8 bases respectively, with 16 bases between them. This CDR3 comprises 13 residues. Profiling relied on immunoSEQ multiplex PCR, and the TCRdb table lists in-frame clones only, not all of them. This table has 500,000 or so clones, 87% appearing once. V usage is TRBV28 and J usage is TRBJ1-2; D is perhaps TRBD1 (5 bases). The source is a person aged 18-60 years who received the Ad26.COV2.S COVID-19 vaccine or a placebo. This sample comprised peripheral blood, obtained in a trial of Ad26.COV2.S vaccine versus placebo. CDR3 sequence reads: CASSQIRAGGYTF. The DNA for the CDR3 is TGTGCCAGCAGCCAGATCAGGGCGGGCGGCTACACCTTC.